The T cell receptor (beta chain) under discussion was sequenced for a study of cytomegalovirus exposure and HLA in healthy donors. Produced via immunoSEQ multiplex PCR; TCRdb's table is partial and in-frame only. The sample includes about 130,000 clones, 75% to 90% seen only once; the top ten take 5.5% to 7%. The ends lost 3 bases at V and 4 bases at J; junction bases unmatched: 9. This CDR3 contains 17 residues. Per the germline V gene, CDR1 is MRHNA and CDR2 is SNTAGT. This sequence joins TRBV6-4 and TRBJ2-1, with 10 bases fitting TRBD2. The sample taken for sequencing was PBMCs. This receptor was identified in a woman aged 25 to 45 in good health and CMV-seropositive. CDR3 DNA sequence: TGTGCCAGCAGTGATGGGGTAGCGGGAGGTGGATACAATGAGCAGTTCTTC. Protein: CASSDGVAGGGYNEQFF.